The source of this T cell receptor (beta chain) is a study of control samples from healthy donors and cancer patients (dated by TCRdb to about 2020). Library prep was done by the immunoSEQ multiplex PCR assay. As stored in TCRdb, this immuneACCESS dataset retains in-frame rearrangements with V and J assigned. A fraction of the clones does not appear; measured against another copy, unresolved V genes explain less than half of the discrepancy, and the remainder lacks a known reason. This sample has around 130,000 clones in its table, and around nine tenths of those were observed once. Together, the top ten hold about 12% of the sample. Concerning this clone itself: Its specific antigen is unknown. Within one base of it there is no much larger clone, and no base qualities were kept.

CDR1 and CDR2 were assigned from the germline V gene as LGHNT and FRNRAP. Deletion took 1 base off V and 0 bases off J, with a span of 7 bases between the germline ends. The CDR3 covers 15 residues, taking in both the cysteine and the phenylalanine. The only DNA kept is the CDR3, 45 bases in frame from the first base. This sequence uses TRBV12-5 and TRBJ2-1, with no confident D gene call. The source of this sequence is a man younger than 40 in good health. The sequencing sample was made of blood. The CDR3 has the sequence CASGLGYGSYNEQFF. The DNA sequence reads TGTGCTAGTGGTTTGGGGTACGGCTCCTACAATGAGCAGTTCTTC.